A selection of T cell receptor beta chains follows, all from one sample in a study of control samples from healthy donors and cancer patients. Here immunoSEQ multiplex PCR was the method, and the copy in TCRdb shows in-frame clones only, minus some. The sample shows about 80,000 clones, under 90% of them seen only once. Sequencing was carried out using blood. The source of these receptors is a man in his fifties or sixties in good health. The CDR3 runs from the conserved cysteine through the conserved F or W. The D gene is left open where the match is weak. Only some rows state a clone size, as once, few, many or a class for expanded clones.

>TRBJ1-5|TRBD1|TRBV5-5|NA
CASSLGPIGQGQPQHF
TGTGCCAGCAGCTTGGGCCCAATCGGACAGGGTCAGCCCCAGCATTTT
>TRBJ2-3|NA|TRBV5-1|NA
CASLEGGTDTQYF
TGCGCCAGCCTGGAAGGGGGCACAGATACGCAGTATTTT
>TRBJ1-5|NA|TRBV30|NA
CAWGVNQPQHF
TGTGCCTGGGGGGTCAATCAGCCCCAGCATTTT
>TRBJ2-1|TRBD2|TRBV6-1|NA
CASSGKRGGPPSYNEQFF
TGTGCCAGCAGTGGGAAGCGGGGGGGGCCCCCCTCGTACAATGAGCAGTTCTTC
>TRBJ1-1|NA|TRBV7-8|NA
CASSLRGVVNTEAFF
TGTGCCAGCAGCCTAAGAGGGGTCGTGAACACTGAAGCTTTCTTT
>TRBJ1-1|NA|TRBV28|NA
CASSSTRKAFF
TGTGCCAGCAGTTCGACACGGAAAGCTTTCTTT
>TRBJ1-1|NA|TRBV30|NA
CAWSAVGWDTEAFF
TGTGCCTGGAGTGCTGTTGGGTGGGACACTGAAGCTTTCTTT
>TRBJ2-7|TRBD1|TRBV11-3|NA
CASSLAPTGGYEQYF
TGTGCCAGCAGCTTGGCCCCGACAGGGGGTTACGAGCAGTACTTC
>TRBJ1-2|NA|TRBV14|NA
CASSQDLETTYGYTF
TGTGCCAGCAGCCAAGATCTCGAGACAACTTATGGCTACACCTTC
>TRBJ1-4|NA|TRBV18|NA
CASSRFSGTPDTTNEKLFF
TGTGCCAGCTCGCGGTTCTCCGGGACGCCAGATACAACTAATGAAAAACTGTTTTTT
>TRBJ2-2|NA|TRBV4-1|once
CASSQDPQGFFTGELFF
TGCGCCAGCAGCCAAGATCCCCAGGGCTTCTTCACCGGGGAGCTGTTTTTT
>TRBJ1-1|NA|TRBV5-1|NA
CASSLTGTLNTEAFF
TGCGCCAGCAGCTTGACCGGGACACTGAACACTGAAGCTTTCTTT
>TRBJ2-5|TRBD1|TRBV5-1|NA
CASSLEGTGETQYF
TGCGCCAGCAGCTTGGAGGGGACAGGGGAGACCCAGTACTTC
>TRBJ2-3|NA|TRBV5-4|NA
CASSLKTPEDTQYF
TGTGCCAGCAGCTTGAAGACCCCAGAAGATACGCAGTATTTT
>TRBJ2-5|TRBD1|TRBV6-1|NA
CASSEGQGRQETQYF
TGTGCCAGCAGTGAAGGACAGGGTCGGCAAGAGACCCAGTACTTC
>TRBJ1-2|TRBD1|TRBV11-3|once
CASSLGDRVGYTF
TGTGCCAGCAGCTTAGGGGACAGGGTCGGCTACACCTTC
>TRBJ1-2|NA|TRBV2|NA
CASRTEIVGYTF
TGTGCCAGCAGGACAGAAATTGTAGGCTACACCTTC